Given below is one T cell receptor (beta chain) in context. Sequencing was performed with immunoSEQ multiplex PCR; in TCRdb, only in-frame clones are kept and a portion is missing. The top ten hold roughly 1.2% of the sample, which has about 79,000 clones, approximately 93% seen once. This entry belongs to a study of control samples from healthy donors and cancer patients. V shed 2 bases and J shed 8 bases, with 16 bases lying between them. The CDR3 length is 16 residues. Germline V gene lookup returns CDR1 MNHEY and CDR2 SMNVEV (reference sequence). The specimen was PBMCs. The origin of this receptor is a middle-aged woman with lung cancer. The chain uses TRBV27 and TRBJ1-6, with D possibly matching TRBD1 (5 bases). CDR3 amino acids: CASSLARQTLYSPLHF. The CDR3 DNA is TGTGCCAGCAGTTTAGCTAGACAGACTCTGTATTCACCCCTCCACTTT.